This T cell receptor beta chain appears in the sequencing data of a study of CD8 T cells in ankylosing spondylitis. Study results and caveats: Past studies reported some motif variants in reactive arthritis synovial fluid and blood. Ankylosing spondylitis blood seemed to carry a telltale TCR beta motif made of several highly homologous variants. Significant enrichment of disease-linked clones was reportedly seen in matched ankylosing spondylitis synovial fluid.

By quantitative 5'-RACE with molecular barcodes, the TCR beta libraries were made. TCRdb redid the calling of the 5' RACE reads with MiXCR, one entry per CDR3 protein. The table has around 210,000 distinct CDR3 sequences, 8% to 9% seen once. The table lists this clonotype with a count of one. Its specificity is not known. The CDR3 sequence is 13 residues long. V lost 7 bases and J lost 6, with 18 bases in between. Germline loops: CDR1 SQVTM, CDR2 ANQGSEA. The clonotype originates from a female donor with ankylosing spondylitis or in good health (not recorded which). Sequenced sample: blood, either unsorted or a sorted T cell fraction (not recorded which). The gene calls are TRBV29-1 and TRBJ1-1; possible D gene TRBD1, 5 bases. CDR3 loop: CSARDSGQAEAFF. In DNA, the CDR3 is TGCAGCGCTCGGGACTCCGGGCAGGCTGAAGCTTTCTTT.